The 8 T cell receptor beta chains below all came from one sample that was sequenced in a study of cytomegalovirus exposure and HLA in healthy donors. It was with 60 Vbeta and 13 Jbeta primers that the PCR ran. Produced via immunoSEQ multiplex PCR; TCRdb's table is partial and in-frame only. The sample holds 200,000 to 250,000 clones, 82% seen once. Sequenced material: PBMCs. Receptors were obtained from a woman aged 40 to 49 in good health and CMV-seronegative.

The chain links TRBV2 to TRBJ1-6; D might be TRBD1 (5 bases). This CDR3 is 17 amino acids long. The V gene lost 0 bases and the J gene lost 2 bases, with 11 bases spanning the gap. The V gene's germline CDR1 is SNHLY and CDR2 FYNNEI. The CDR3 sequence is CASSEALGGTYNSPLHF. CDR3 in DNA: TGTGCCAGCAGTGAAGCGCTTGGGGGGACCTATAATTCACCCCTCCACTTT.

The chain combines TRBV6-1 with TRBJ2-1; D perhaps matches TRBD2 (5 bases). V lost 8 bases, J lost 6 bases, and 17 bases lay in between. The CDR3 covers 14 residues. Germline-derived CDR1 and CDR2 are MNHNS and SASEGT. DNA of the CDR3: TGTGCCAGCGGGCTCCGCGGGTGGGGCAATGAGCAGTTCTTC. Translated, it gives CASGLRGWGNEQFF.

The chain carries TRBV15 and TRBJ2-7; TRBD1 agrees at 8 bases. The germline gives CDR1 LNHNV, CDR2 YYDKDF (reference sequence). The CDR3 loop spans 15 amino acids. The junction had 8 bases not matched to a gene; V was cut back by 1 base and J by 6 bases. As DNA, the CDR3 is TGTGCCACCAGCAGAGGTCTCAGGGGGCTGGGCGAGCAGTACTTC. This translates into CATSRGLRGLGEQYF.

The chain joins TRBV7-8 to TRBJ2-3; TRBD2 aligns across 9 bases. J was trimmed by 0 bases and V by 5 bases; bases with no gene match: 9. CDR1 SGHVS and CDR2 FQNEAQ come from the germline V gene. The CDR3 covers 17 residues. The CDR3 bases are TGTGCCAGCAGCCTACCTCCTAGCGGGACTAGCACAGATACGCAGTATTTT. Translated, it gives CASSLPPSGTSTDTQYF.

The chain is built from TRBV7-3 and TRBJ2-5, with D possibly being TRBD2 (6 bases). Germline loops: CDR1 SGHTA, CDR2 FQGTGA. This CDR3 spans 13 amino acids. Trimming removed 2 bases from V and 3 bases from J, with 7 bases in between. CDR3 DNA: TGTGCCAGCAGCTTATTAGCGGAAGAGACCCAGTACTTC. Its protein product is CASSLLAEETQYF.

The V and J genes are TRBV2 and TRBJ2-1; 10 nucleotides match TRBD1. The CDR3 is made up of 17 amino acids. Germline CDR1 SNHLY, CDR2 FYNNEI. J lost 9 bases, V lost 5 bases, and 16 bases had no gene match. The CDR3 protein is CASSSWGQGTSWSEQFF. Written as DNA, the CDR3 is TGTGCCAGCAGTAGCTGGGGACAGGGGACGTCGTGGAGTGAGCAGTTCTTC.

This clone occurred once. The chain recombines TRBV5-4 with TRBJ2-7; 7 bases match TRBD1. Germline V gene sequence: CDR1 SGHNT, CDR2 YYREEE (reference sequence). V gave up 3 bases and J gave up 3 bases; unmatched junction bases: 3. The CDR3 spans 13 residues. CDR3 residues: CASSSGQFYEQYF. In nucleotides, the CDR3 is TGTGCCAGCAGCTCGGGACAGTTCTACGAGCAGTACTTC.

For the CDR3, the DNA is TGTGCCAGCAGGACCCGGAGGGCCGGATACAATGAGCAGTTCTTC. Its protein is CASRTRRAGYNEQFF. The J gene is TRBJ2-1, the V gene TRBV25-1, with D maybe TRBD2 (6 bases). The length of the CDR3 is 15 residues. Germline values: CDR1 MGHDK, CDR2 SYGVNS. With 6 bases removed from V and 4 bases from J, the gap between germline ends came to 16 bases. The full variable domain, completed using reference TRBV25-1 and TRBJ2-1, is EADIYQTPRYLVIGTGKKITLECSQTMGHDKMYWYQQDPGMELHLIHYSYGVNSTEKGDLSSESTVSRIRTEHFPLTLESARPSHTSQYLCASRTRRAGYNEQFFGPGTRLTVL.